The clone carrying this TCR beta chain was detected a few times. The antigen remains undetermined. This sample was taken from a study of cytomegalovirus exposure and HLA in healthy donors. Study-level results: Per a prior analysis, the majority of TCR beta V segments were productive roughly 87% or roughly 30% of the time. A list of 164 TCR beta chains associated with cytomegalovirus was given. DRB1 showed the most TCR associations and HLA-C the fewest in a later analysis, as rates varied by HLA locus.

The study ran its PCR with 60 Vbeta and 13 Jbeta primers. Only in-frame clones appear in the TCRdb table, and some are missing; sequencing was by immunoSEQ multiplex PCR. Here the sample spans about 200,000 clones, over 65% being singletons. V lost 2 bases, J lost 1 base, and 12 bases lay in between. The CDR3 has 15 residues. Germline CDR1 SGHKS, CDR2 YYEKEE (reference sequence). This rearrangement joins TRBV5-5 to TRBJ1-2; D is possibly TRBD1 (6 bases). The sequenced material came from PBMCs. The receptor was derived from a boy between 2 and 10 years old in good health and CMV-seronegative. The CDR3 here is CASSFNPGDNYGYTF. In DNA form, the CDR3 reads TGTGCCAGCAGCTTCAACCCAGGGGATAACTATGGCTACACCTTC. The whole variable domain, filled in from reference TRBV5-5 and TRBJ1-2, reads DAGVTQSPTHLIKTRGQQVTLRCSPISGHKSVSWYQQVLGQGPQFIFQYYEKEERGRGNFPDRFSARQFPNYSSELNVNALLLGDSALYLCASSFNPGDNYGYTFGSGTRLTVV.